This T cell receptor beta chain was identified in a study of vaccination effects on CD4 cells after COVID-19. The CDR3 contains 18 residues. Trimming left V 3 bases short and J 3 bases short, with 25 bases between. Germline values: CDR1 DFQATT, CDR2 SNEGSKA (reference sequence). Culture proceeded for approximately 10 days, and CD4+ T cells were then isolated. Each participant received a vaccine that was either BNT162b2 or mRNA-1273, given as two doses. Points from the study as a whole: In vaccinees who were healthy, merely 1 out of 255 vaccine-induced clones cross-reacted with common cold coronaviruses.

To note about this clone: Its antigen is currently unknown.

Libraries were prepared by immunoSEQ multiplex PCR; TCRdb keeps only in-frame clonotypes and omits some of them. Of tens of thousands of clones in the sample, around two thirds were seen once. This chain uses TRBV20-1 with TRBJ2-3; D possibly matches TRBD1 or TRBD2 (5 bases each). The sequencing used CD4+ T cells from PBMCs cultured without peptide, collected after COVID-19 vaccination. This sequence was found in a human donor who received a COVID-19 vaccine. This chain's CDR3 is CSASPPRGRMGVTDTQYF. CDR3 DNA sequence: TGCAGTGCTAGTCCCCCCCGGGGTCGCATGGGGGTTACAGATACGCAGTATTTT.